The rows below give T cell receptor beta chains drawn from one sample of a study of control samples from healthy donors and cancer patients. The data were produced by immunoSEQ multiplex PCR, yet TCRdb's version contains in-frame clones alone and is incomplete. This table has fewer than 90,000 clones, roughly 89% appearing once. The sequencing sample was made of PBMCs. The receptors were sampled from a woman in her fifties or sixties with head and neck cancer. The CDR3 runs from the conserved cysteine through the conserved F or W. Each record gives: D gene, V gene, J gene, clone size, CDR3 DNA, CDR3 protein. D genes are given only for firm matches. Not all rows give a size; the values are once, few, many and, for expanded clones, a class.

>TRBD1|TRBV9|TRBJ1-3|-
TGTGCCAGCAGCGTAGACCCGGGACAGGCGCTTGCCATATATTTT
CASSVDPGQALAIYF
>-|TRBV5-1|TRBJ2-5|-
TGCGCCAGCAGCTTGGTTGGACAGTTCCAAGAGACCCAGTACTTC
CASSLVGQFQETQYF
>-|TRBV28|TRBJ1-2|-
TGTGCCAGCAGTTACCCGGACAAGTTCTATGGCTACACCTTC
CASSYPDKFYGYTF
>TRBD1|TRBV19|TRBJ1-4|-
TGTGCCAGTAGTATTTCGGTGGACAGGGGAAAAACTAATGAAAAACTGTTTTTT
CASSISVDRGKTNEKLFF
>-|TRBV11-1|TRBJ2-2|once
TGTGCCAGCAGCTCCCTGGGTGGAACCGGGGAGCTGTTTTTT
CASSSLGGTGELFF
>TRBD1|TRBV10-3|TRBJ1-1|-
TGTGCCATCCATAGTTCCTCGACAGGGGGCACTGAAGCTTTCTTT
CAIHSSSTGGTEAFF
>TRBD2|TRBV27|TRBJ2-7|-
TGTGCCACGCAGGGTCTAGCGGGAGGTTCCCAGTACGAGCAGTACTTC
CATQGLAGGSQYEQYF
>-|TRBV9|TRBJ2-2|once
TGTGCCAGCAGCGTAGGAGGGAGGCACACCGGGGAGCTGTTTTTT
CASSVGGRHTGELFF
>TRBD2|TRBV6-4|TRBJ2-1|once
TGTGCCAGCAGACCACTAGCGGGATCATACAATGAGCAGTTCTTC
CASRPLAGSYNEQFF
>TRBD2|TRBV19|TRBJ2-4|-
TGTGCCAGTAAGGCCACTAGCGGGAGAGTAGCCAAAAACATTCAGTACTTC
CASKATSGRVAKNIQYF
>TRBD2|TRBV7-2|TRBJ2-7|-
TGTGCCAGCAGCTTGCGGACTAGCGGGAGGGCGAGGGAGCAGTACTTC
CASSLRTSGRAREQYF
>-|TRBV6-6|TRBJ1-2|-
TGTGCCAGCAGTCCACAATTAAGCTACACCTTC
CASSPQLSYTF
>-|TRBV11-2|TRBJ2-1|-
TGTGCCAGCAGCTTAGGGGGGCCATACAATGAGCAGTTCTTC
CASSLGGPYNEQFF
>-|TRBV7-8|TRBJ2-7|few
TGTGCCAGCAGAGCGAGGGGTACCTACGAGCAGTACTTC
CASRARGTYEQYF
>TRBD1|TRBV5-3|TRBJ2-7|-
TGTGCCAGAAGCTTGTCGGCGGACAGGTTTTCCTACGAGCAGTACTTC
CARSLSADRFSYEQYF
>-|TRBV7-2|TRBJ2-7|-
TGTGCCAGCAGCCCGCCGGCAGGGACCTACGAGCAGTACTTC
CASSPPAGTYEQYF
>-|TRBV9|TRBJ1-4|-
TGTGCCAGCAGCGGAGGGGGGAGAACTAATGAAAAACTGTTTTTT
CASSGGGRTNEKLFF
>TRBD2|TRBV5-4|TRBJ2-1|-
TGTGCCAGCAGCGGGACTAGCGGGGGCGGACGGTTCTTC
CASSGTSGGGRFF
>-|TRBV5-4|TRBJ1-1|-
TGTGCCAGCAGCTCCGGACGGACCCTAATGAACACTGAAGCTTTCTTT
CASSSGRTLMNTEAFF
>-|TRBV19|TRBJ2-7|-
TGTGCCAGTAGTATCGGGGGTCCCTCCTACGAGCAGTACTTC
CASSIGGPSYEQYF
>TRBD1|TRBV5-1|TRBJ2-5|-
TGCGCCAGCACCAGATCCGGGACAGTAAAAGAGACCCAGTACTTC
CASTRSGTVKETQYF
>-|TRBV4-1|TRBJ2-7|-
TGCGCCAGCAGCCATCCTCGAGGCGAGCAGTACTTC
CASSHPRGEQYF
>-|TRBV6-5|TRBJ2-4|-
TGTGCCAGCAGTCCCCGGGTGGGCTTAAACATTCAGTACTTC
CASSPRVGLNIQYF
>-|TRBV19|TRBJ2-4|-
TGTGCCAGTAGTCTTCAGGACAAGTACTTC
CASSLQDKYF
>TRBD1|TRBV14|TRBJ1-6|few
TGTGCCAGCAGCCGGGACAGGTCGTCACCCCTCCACTTT
CASSRDRSSPLHF
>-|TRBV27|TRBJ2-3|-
TGTGCCAGCAGGCCAGGGGTGATTCGCACAGATACGCAGTATTTT
CASRPGVIRTDTQYF
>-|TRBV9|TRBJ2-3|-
TGTGCCAGCAATCGGGGAGGACATGGGGCAGATACGCAGTATTTT
CASNRGGHGADTQYF
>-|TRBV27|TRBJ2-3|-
TGTGCCAGCAGTTTTACAGACCCTAGCACAGATACGCAGTATTTT
CASSFTDPSTDTQYF
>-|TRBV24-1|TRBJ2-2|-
TGTGCCACCAGTGAAAGGGGTACCGGGGAGCTGTTTTTT
CATSERGTGELFF
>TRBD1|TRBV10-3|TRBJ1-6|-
TGTGCCATCAGCCGGGACAGCAACGCGGTGACACCCCTCCACTTT
CAISRDSNAVTPLHF
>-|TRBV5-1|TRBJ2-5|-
TGCGCCAGCAGCTTGGGACTTGAAGAGACCCAGTACTTC
CASSLGLEETQYF
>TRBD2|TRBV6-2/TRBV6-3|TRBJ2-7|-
TGTGCCAGCAGTTCCAAACGACTAGCGGGAGGTTCCGAGCAGTACTTC
CASSSKRLAGGSEQYF
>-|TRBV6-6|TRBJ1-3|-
TGTGCCAGCAGTTCCCCTCAAGTCTCTGGAAACACCATATATTTT
CASSSPQVSGNTIYF
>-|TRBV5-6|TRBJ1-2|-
TGTGCCAGCAGCTTGGGGCAGTCCGCCAATGGCTACACCTTC
CASSLGQSANGYTF
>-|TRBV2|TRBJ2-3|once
TGTGCCAGCAGTGTAGGCTACCTCTCGTATTTT
CASSVGYLSYF
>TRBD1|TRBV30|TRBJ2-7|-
TGTGCCTGGAGCGACAGGGACGAGCAGTACTTC
CAWSDRDEQYF
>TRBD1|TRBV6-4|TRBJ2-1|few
TGTGCCAGCAGTGGTACCGGGACAGACTACAATGAGCAGTTCTTC
CASSGTGTDYNEQFF
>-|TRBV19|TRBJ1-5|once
TGTGCCAGTAGCATCCCCCCCAGGGCGAGTATCCAGCCCCAGCATTTT
CASSIPPRASIQPQHF
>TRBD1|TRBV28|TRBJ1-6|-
TGTGCCAGCAGTTGGACTTCTCGAGGGGGCGTTCCCCTAGCTTCACCCCTCCACTTT
CASSWTSRGGVPLASPLHF
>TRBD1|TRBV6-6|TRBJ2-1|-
TGTGCCAGCAGTTACTCGTGGCAGGGGGCTAATGAGCAGTTCTTC
CASSYSWQGANEQFF